These 3 T cell receptor beta chains were sequenced from one sample in a study of blood T cells in healthy people across ages (dated by TCRdb to about 2015). Library generation was performed with 5' RACE. Data came from an Illumina HiSeq 2500. A second roughly 6 to 12 cycle PCR used a sample-barcoded 5' primer and a J-beta primer mix. TCRdb applied fastp at Q25 and MiXCR to the public reads, then kept only in-frame beta chains. Merged by CDR3 protein, the rows form single entries marked with the most common genes and DNA. The sample profile shows 1.4 million or so distinct CDR3 sequences; roughly 43% of them were found once. The ten largest clones capture approximately 4.1% of the sample. Source material: blood. Receptor source: a woman aged 18 to 35 in good health.

The genes are TRBV20-1 and TRBJ2-7, with D perhaps matching TRBD2 (6 bases). This CDR3 has 14 amino acids. CDR1 is DFQATT and CDR2 is SNEGSKA in the germline V gene (reference sequence). V dropped 3 bases and J dropped 2 bases, with 14 bases sitting between them. The DNA for the CDR3 is TGCAGTGCTAGGGAGGGGAGCGCTACCTACGAGCAGTACTTC. Its translation is CSAREGSATYEQYF.

The chain links TRBV4-3 to TRBJ2-3, with 10 positions matching TRBD2. V shed 1 base and J 5 bases; nucleotides not matched to a gene: 3. The germline CDR1 and CDR2 sequences are LGHNA and YSLEER. The CDR3 runs 15 residues. CDR3 protein: CASSQVSGRIDTQYF. CDR3 nucleotides: TGCGCCAGCAGCCAAGTTAGCGGGAGGATAGATACGCAGTATTTT.

The chain links TRBV20-1 to TRBJ1-2, with D uncertain. This CDR3 spans 13 amino acids. Germline V gene lookup returns CDR1 DFQATT and CDR2 SNEGSKA (reference sequence). Trimming shortened V by 2 bases and J by 0 bases, and 7 bases separated the two germline ends. This CDR3 is CSARPTTNYGYTF. Here the CDR3 DNA reads TGCAGTGCTAGACCGACAACTAACTATGGCTACACCTTC.